The rows below give T cell receptor beta chains drawn from one sample of a study of radiotherapy plus CTLA-4 blockade in lung cancer. The repertoire was sequenced with immunoSEQ multiplex PCR; TCRdb's copy has only in-frame clones and lacks some. The sample records 30,000 to 40,000 clones, roughly three quarters being singletons. Specimen: peripheral blood, collected from a patient treated with radiotherapy plus ipilimumab. The origin of the receptors is a human donor with non-small cell lung cancer that progressed on radiotherapy plus ipilimumab. The CDR3 runs from the conserved cysteine through the conserved F or W. A D gene is named only where the DNA matches it firmly. The listing skips clone size in some rows; elsewhere it reads once, few, many or a size class.

clone size,J gene,V gene,D gene,CDR3 DNA,CDR3 protein
once,TRBJ2-2,TRBV10-3,TRBD2,TGTGCCATCAGTGAGGGGACTAGCCCCGGGGAGCTGTTTTTT,CAISEGTSPGELFF
-,TRBJ2-2,TRBV7-6,TRBD2,TGTGCCAGCAGCATCACTGGCGGGGGCACCGGGGAGCTGTTTTTT,CASSITGGGTGELFF
-,TRBJ2-1,TRBV6-6,-,TGTGCCAGCAGTTACCGAGGTTGGAAGTTCTTC,CASSYRGWKFF
-,TRBJ2-2,TRBV5-1,-,TGCGCCAGCATGCGGGGGCAAGGTTCTGGGGCCGGGGAGCTGTTTTTT,CASMRGQGSGAGELFF
-,TRBJ1-5,TRBV9,-,TGTGCCAGCAGCGTAGCCCCCCGGGTCTATAGCAATCAGCCCCAGCATTTT,CASSVAPRVYSNQPQHF
-,TRBJ2-7,TRBV7-9,TRBD1,TGTGCCAGCAGCTTAGTGGCTGGACAGGGGACCTACGAGCAGTACTTC,CASSLVAGQGTYEQYF
few,TRBJ2-2,TRBV19,-,TGTGCCAGTAGTATAGGTGCAACCGGGGAGCTGTTTTTT,CASSIGATGELFF
-,TRBJ1-1,TRBV7-8,TRBD1,TGTGCCAGCAGCTCTCGGACAGGCGGCACTGAAGCTTTCTTT,CASSSRTGGTEAFF
-,TRBJ2-7,TRBV5-4,TRBD1,TGTGCCAGCAGCCCGGGGACAGGGGGATACGAGCAGTACTTC,CASSPGTGGYEQYF
few,TRBJ2-2,TRBV7-3,-,TGTGCCAGCAGTCCCGGGACGGTGAACACCGGGGAGCTGTTTTTT,CASSPGTVNTGELFF
-,TRBJ2-2,TRBV14,-,TGTGCCAGCAGCCAGAGGGCCGGGGGCGCAACGGGGGAGCTGTTTTTT,CASSQRAGGATGELFF
-,TRBJ2-5,TRBV6-1,-,TGTGCCAGCAGACTAGACAGTACCCAAGAGACCCAGTACTTC,CASRLDSTQETQYF
-,TRBJ1-2,TRBV11-2,-,TGTGCCAGCAGCTTTCCGGACGGCTATGGCTACACCTTC,CASSFPDGYGYTF
-,TRBJ1-5,TRBV28,-,TGTGCCAGCAGTTCGGGCCAGTATAGCAATCAGCCCCAGCATTTT,CASSSGQYSNQPQHF
-,TRBJ2-7,TRBV7-9,-,TGTGCCAGCTCAACGCAAGGGGGGACCTCCTACGAGCAGTACTTC,CASSTQGGTSYEQYF